These 9 T cell receptor beta chains were all obtained from the same sample, sequenced in a study. TCRdb re-derived calls from the 5' RACE reads in MiXCR, one entry per CDR3 protein. The table records about 9,000 distinct CDR3 sequences, about 45% of them present only once. Tregs were sorted as CD4+CD25+CD127-/low cells. Material for sequencing was Tregs sorted from a lymph node. The receptor source for this set is a female donor with breast cancer.

With respect to this clonotype: At one end, the junction sequence differs from germline, possibly due to a read error. The CDR3 loop reads CAISEADPGFSGALF. CDR3 nucleotides: TGTGCCATCAGTGAGGCGGATCCGGGGTTCTCAGGAGCTCTCTTT. The genes are TRBV10-3 and TRBJ1-1, with D unresolved. This CDR3 has 15 amino acids. Germline values: CDR1 ENHRY, CDR2 SYGVKD.

The V call is TRBV20-1, the J call TRBJ1-6; D unclear. Trimming removed 4 bases from V and 0 bases from J, with 7 bases in between. Germline values: CDR1 DFQATT, CDR2 SNEGSKA (reference sequence). The CDR3 length is 14 residues. The CDR3 reads CSAMAPSYNSPLHF. CDR3 bases: TGCAGTGCTATGGCCCCCTCCTATAATTCACCCCTCCACTTT.

The rearrangement uses TRBV30 and TRBJ1-5; tentative D call: TRBD1 (6 bases). The CDR3 runs to 14 residues. Germline CDR1 GTSNPN, CDR2 SVGIG (reference sequence). V lost 0 bases and J lost 3, with 9 bases in between. Here the CDR3 DNA reads TGTGCCTGGAGTGTAACAGGGCACAATCAGCCCCAGCATTTT. Translated, it gives CAWSVTGHNQPQHF.

The V call is TRBV7-9, the J call TRBJ2-1; 9 bases match TRBD2. This CDR3 contains 12 residues. Germline loops: CDR1 SEHNR, CDR2 FQNEAQ (reference sequence). V lost 6 bases and J lost 10; bases outside the gene matches: 4. The CDR3 loop is CASSYLAGEQFF. Written as DNA, the CDR3 is TGTGCCAGCAGTTACCTAGCGGGAGAGCAGTTCTTC.

Turning to this clonotype: Germline is not matched at one junction end, which may reflect a read error. This chain connects TRBV4-1 to TRBJ2-7; the D is unclear. Germline V gene lookup returns CDR1 MGHRA and CDR2 YSYEKL. The CDR3 is 13 residues long. The CDR3 here is CAGSLHKDYEQYF. CDR3 bases: TGCGCCGGCAGCCTCCATAAAGACTACGAGCAGTACTTC.

CDR3 in DNA: TGTGCCACCAGCAGAGGTGGAGACCCTAGCACAGATACGCAGTATTTT. This encodes CATSRGGDPSTDTQYF. The rearrangement links TRBV15 to TRBJ2-3; no firm D call. Germline V lookup: CDR1 LNHNV, CDR2 YYDKDF (reference sequence). The CDR3 consists of 16 residues. Trimming cost V 1 base and J 0 bases, with 11 bases left between them.

The chain has TRBV20-1 and TRBJ2-7, with 11 bases that match TRBD2. Germline V CDR1 and CDR2: DFQATT, SNEGSKA (reference sequence). The CDR3 length is 18 residues. V lost 0 bases to trimming and J lost 1 base; unmatched junction nucleotides: 11. CDR3 nucleotide sequence: TGCAGTGCTAGAGATACGCTAGCGGGGGGCGGTCTATCCTACGAGCAGTACTTC. It encodes CSARDTLAGGGLSYEQYF.

As regards this clonotype: Just one base apart from a much larger clone, this may be a read error. This CDR3 is missing its conserved last phenylalanine or tryptophan, likely due to a read error. The J gene is TRBJ1-6, the V gene TRBV7-6; 8 nucleotides match TRBD1. The V segment lost 1 base and the J segment 9 bases; nucleotides outside the gene matches: 5. Per the germline V gene, CDR1 is SGHVS and CDR2 is FNYEAQ. CDR3 length: 15 amino acids. CDR3 loop: CASSLGQGNGSPLHL. The CDR3 coding sequence is TGTGCCAGCAGCTTAGGACAGGGGAATGGTTCACCCCTCCACCTT.

The chain carries TRBV15 and TRBJ2-7, with TRBD2 matching 13 bases. Germline V CDR1 and CDR2: LNHNV, YYDKDF (reference sequence). The CDR3 has 16 residues. V lost 4 bases and J lost 2; bases outside the gene matches: 5. CDR3 residues: CATSIKGTSGAYEQYF. The CDR3 nucleotides are TGTGCCACCAGCATTAAAGGGACTAGCGGGGCCTACGAGCAGTACTTC.